This T cell receptor beta chain was retrieved from a study of beta chain features in type 1 diabetes. The sample holds a few counts of this clone. Its antigen remains unknown. Study conclusions and caveats: Researchers report that Type 1 diabetes patients had moderately but significantly shorter TCRB CDR3s across all four CD4+ subsets. VDJ junctions from type 1 diabetes patients carried fewer insertions and larger deletions. In these data, an HLA type influence on TCRB rearrangement remained unresolved.

Every donor provided one heparinised blood draw, which averaged approximately 100 mL. After removal of 4 bases from V and 5 bases from J, the junction contained 2 bases not matched to a gene. CDR1 MGHRA and CDR2 YSYEKL come from the germline V gene. The CDR3 loop spans 14 amino acids. Isolated RNA was reverse transcribed in full, so expressed TCRB transcripts were sequenced. Produced via immunoSEQ multiplex PCR; TCRdb's table is partial and in-frame only. Here the sample spans a few hundred thousand clones, about 14% being singletons. This clonotype was sampled from a man under 40 with type 1 diabetes. Sequenced: naive CD4+ T cells from blood. V and J are TRBV4-1 and TRBJ1-5, with 10 nucleotides matching TRBD1. The chain's CDR3 is CASSPGTGDQPQHF. The CDR3 nucleotides are TGCGCCAGCAGCCCCGGGACAGGGGATCAGCCCCAGCATTTT.